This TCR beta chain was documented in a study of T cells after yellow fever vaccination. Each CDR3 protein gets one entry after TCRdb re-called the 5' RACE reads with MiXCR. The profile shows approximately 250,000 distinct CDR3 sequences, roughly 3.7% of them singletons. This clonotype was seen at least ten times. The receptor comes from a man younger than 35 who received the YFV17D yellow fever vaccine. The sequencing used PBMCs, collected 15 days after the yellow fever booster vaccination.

The DNA of the CDR3 is TGTGCCAGCAGCTTAAGGTTAATGGGGCTAGCGGTCTACAATGAGCAGTTCTTC. Protein product: CASSLRLMGLAVYNEQFF. V usage is TRBV7-2 and J usage is TRBJ2-1; 7 bases map to TRBD2. CDR1 and CDR2 from the germline V gene are SGHTA and FQGNSA. This CDR3 has 18 residues. Trimming cost V 2 bases and J 3 bases; bases outside gene matches: 13.